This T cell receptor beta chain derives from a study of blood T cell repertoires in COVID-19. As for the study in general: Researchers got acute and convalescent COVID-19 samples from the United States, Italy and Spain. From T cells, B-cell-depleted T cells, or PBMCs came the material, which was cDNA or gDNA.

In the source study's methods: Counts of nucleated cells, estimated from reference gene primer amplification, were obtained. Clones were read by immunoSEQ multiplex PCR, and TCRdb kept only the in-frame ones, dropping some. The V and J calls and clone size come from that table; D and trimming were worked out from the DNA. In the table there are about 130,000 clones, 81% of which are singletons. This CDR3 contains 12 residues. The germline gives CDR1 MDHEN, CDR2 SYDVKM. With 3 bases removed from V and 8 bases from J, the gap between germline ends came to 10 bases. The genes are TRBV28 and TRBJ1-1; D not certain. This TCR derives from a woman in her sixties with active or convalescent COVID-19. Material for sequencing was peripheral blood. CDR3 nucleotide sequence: TGTGCCAGCAGTTTGGTTCGAGCCGAAGCTTTCTTT. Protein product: CASSLVRAEAFF.